This is a list of T cell receptor beta chains from one sample in a study of blood T cell repertoires in COVID-19. The protocol was immunoSEQ multiplex PCR, while the TCRdb copy is restricted to in-frame clones and leaves out a portion. The sample has about 73,000 clones; 82% are singletons. Input material: peripheral blood. The receptors stem from a woman aged 55-69 years with acute or convalescent COVID-19. The CDR3 runs from the conserved cysteine through the conserved F or W. Each record gives: J gene, V gene, clone size, D gene, CDR3 protein, CDR3 DNA. D genes are given only for firm matches. Rows give clone size only sometimes, using once, few, many, or a class for an expanded clone.

J gene: TRBJ1-1; V gene: TRBV11-2; clone size: once; D gene: .; CDR3 protein: CASSRSSVGALIVPEAFF; CDR3 DNA: TGTGCCAGCAGCCGGTCCTCAGTGGGGGCACTAATCGTCCCTGAAGCTTTCTTT
J gene: TRBJ1-2; V gene: TRBV6-5; clone size: .; D gene: TRBD1; CDR3 protein: CASSYSTQGAGYTF; CDR3 DNA: TGTGCCAGCAGTTACTCGACACAGGGGGCTGGCTACACCTTC
J gene: TRBJ2-7; V gene: TRBV27; clone size: .; D gene: TRBD2; CDR3 protein: CASSFRSLAGGTYEQYF; CDR3 DNA: TGTGCCAGCAGTTTCCGTTCCCTTGCGGGAGGAACCTACGAGCAGTACTTC
J gene: TRBJ2-7; V gene: TRBV12-3/TRBV12-4; clone size: .; D gene: .; CDR3 protein: CASSLAAYEQYF; CDR3 DNA: TGTGCCAGCAGTTTAGCAGCTTACGAGCAGTACTTC
J gene: TRBJ1-3; V gene: TRBV4-1; clone size: .; D gene: .; CDR3 protein: CASSHPTGSGNTIYF; CDR3 DNA: TGCGCCAGCAGCCACCCCACAGGGTCTGGAAACACCATATATTTT
J gene: TRBJ1-5; V gene: TRBV28; clone size: .; D gene: .; CDR3 protein: CASSLPFRGGSQPQHF; CDR3 DNA: TGTGCCAGCAGTCTCCCCTTTAGAGGAGGCAGTCAGCCCCAGCATTTT
J gene: TRBJ2-7; V gene: TRBV6-5; clone size: few; D gene: .; CDR3 protein: CASSKPGHLTYEQYF; CDR3 DNA: TGTGCCAGCAGCAAACCGGGACATCTCACCTACGAGCAGTACTTC
J gene: TRBJ2-5; V gene: TRBV18; clone size: .; D gene: .; CDR3 protein: CASSPRREETQYF; CDR3 DNA: TGTGCCAGCTCACCACGGAGGGAAGAGACCCAGTACTTC
J gene: TRBJ2-7; V gene: TRBV27; clone size: .; D gene: TRBD2; CDR3 protein: CASQLAGGHYEQYF; CDR3 DNA: TGTGCCAGCCAGTTAGCGGGGGGGCACTACGAGCAGTACTTC
J gene: TRBJ1-5; V gene: TRBV6-1; clone size: .; D gene: TRBD1; CDR3 protein: CASSEITGATGSNQPQHF; CDR3 DNA: TGTGCCAGCAGTGAAATTACAGGGGCGACAGGAAGCAATCAGCCCCAGCATTTT
J gene: TRBJ1-3; V gene: TRBV5-1; clone size: few; D gene: .; CDR3 protein: CASSYGSANSGNTIYF; CDR3 DNA: TGCGCCAGCAGCTATGGTTCCGCGAACTCTGGAAACACCATATATTTT
J gene: TRBJ1-5; V gene: TRBV27; clone size: .; D gene: .; CDR3 protein: CASSFGQGKIQPQHF; CDR3 DNA: TGTGCCAGCAGTTTTGGGCAGGGCAAGATTCAGCCCCAGCATTTT
J gene: TRBJ1-1; V gene: TRBV7-6; clone size: .; D gene: TRBD1; CDR3 protein: CASSLDDRGREAFF; CDR3 DNA: TGTGCCAGCAGCTTAGATGACAGGGGGCGTGAAGCTTTCTTT
J gene: TRBJ1-2; V gene: TRBV19; clone size: .; D gene: TRBD1; CDR3 protein: CASSHVGVTGVGYGYTF; CDR3 DNA: TGTGCCAGTAGCCACGTCGGCGTCACAGGGGTCGGCTATGGCTACACCTTC
J gene: TRBJ2-3; V gene: TRBV14; clone size: few; D gene: .; CDR3 protein: CASSPGIRTDTQYF; CDR3 DNA: TGTGCCAGCAGCCCAGGGATACGCACAGATACGCAGTATTTT
J gene: TRBJ2-1; V gene: TRBV5-8; clone size: .; D gene: .; CDR3 protein: CASSSDTRLGQFF; CDR3 DNA: TGTGCCAGCAGCTCGGACACACGATTGGGGCAGTTCTTC
J gene: TRBJ2-3; V gene: TRBV9; clone size: .; D gene: .; CDR3 protein: CASSVGYGGGGTDTQYF; CDR3 DNA: TGTGCCAGCAGCGTAGGGTACGGCGGAGGTGGTACAGATACGCAGTATTTT
J gene: TRBJ1-2; V gene: TRBV7-9; clone size: .; D gene: .; CDR3 protein: CASSSSGANVYGYTF; CDR3 DNA: TGTGCCAGCAGCTCCTCAGGGGCGAACGTCTATGGCTACACCTTC
J gene: TRBJ1-5; V gene: TRBV7-8; clone size: .; D gene: TRBD1; CDR3 protein: CASSGGTGVLNQPQHF; CDR3 DNA: TGTGCCAGCAGCGGTGGGACAGGAGTTCTCAATCAGCCCCAGCATTTT
J gene: TRBJ2-5; V gene: TRBV7-8; clone size: few; D gene: TRBD2; CDR3 protein: CASSLRRERWETQYF; CDR3 DNA: TGTGCCAGCAGCTTACGGCGGGAGAGGTGGGAGACCCAGTACTTC